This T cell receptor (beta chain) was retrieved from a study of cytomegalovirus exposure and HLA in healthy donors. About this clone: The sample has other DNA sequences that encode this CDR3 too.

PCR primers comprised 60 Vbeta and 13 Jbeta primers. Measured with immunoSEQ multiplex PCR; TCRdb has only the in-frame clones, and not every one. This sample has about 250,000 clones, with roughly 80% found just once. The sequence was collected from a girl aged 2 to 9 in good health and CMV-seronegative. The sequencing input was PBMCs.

CDR3 sequence (DNA): TGTGCCAGCAGCGTAGTGGCGGGAGAGACCCAGTACTTC. This sequence encodes CASSVVAGETQYF. The chain is built from TRBV9 and TRBJ2-5; D is perhaps TRBD2 (5 bases). Germline loops: CDR1 SGDLS, CDR2 YYNGEE. The V and J ends lost 0 bases and 4 bases respectively, with 7 bases between them. This CDR3 contains 13 residues.